These T cell receptor beta chains were read from a single sample in a study of OX40 agonist ivuxolimab in advanced cancers. TCRdb keeps only in-frame clones here, not all; method: immunoSEQ multiplex PCR. In the table there are under 85,000 clones, roughly nine tenths of which are singletons. The specimen comprised CD4+ or CD8+ T cells sorted from blood, sampled in a trial of the OX40 agonist ivuxolimab. These TCRs come from an adult with an advanced solid tumor such as melanoma, head and neck, liver or kidney cancer. CDR3s include the opening cysteine and the closing phenylalanine or tryptophan. Fields, in order: clone size, J gene, CDR3 length, D gene, V gene, CDR3 DNA, CDR3 protein. D genes are given only for firm matches. Size is stated for part of the rows, as once, few or many counts, or as a class when the clone is expanded.

- | TRBJ1-5 | 15 | - | TRBV29-1 | TGCAGCGCCGATAAAGGCCGGGACAACAATCAGCCCCAGCATTTT | CSADKGRDNNQPQHF
- | TRBJ2-1 | 17 | TRBD2 | TRBV29-1 | TGCAGCGTTGAGAGGACTAGCGGGAGGACGGGGGCCAATGAGCAGTTCTTC | CSVERTSGRTGANEQFF
- | TRBJ2-7 | 15 | TRBD2 | TRBV9 | TGTGCCAGCAGCGTCGAGCCGGGGAGGGTGTACGAGCAGTACTTC | CASSVEPGRVYEQYF
- | TRBJ1-1 | 14 | - | TRBV5-1 | TGCGCCAGCAGCCCAACAGGGCTGGGCACTGAAGCTTTCTTT | CASSPTGLGTEAFF
- | TRBJ1-3 | 14 | - | TRBV7-8 | TGTGCCAGCAGCTTCCAGGGGCCTGGAAACACCATATATTTT | CASSFQGPGNTIYF
- | TRBJ2-7 | 11 | - | TRBV19 | TGTGCCACGACACGGGGGTACGAGCAGTACTTC | CATTRGYEQYF
- | TRBJ2-1 | 15 | TRBD2 | TRBV5-4 | TGTGCCAGCAGCTTGGGAGGACTAGCGGGAAATGAGCAGTTCTTC | CASSLGGLAGNEQFF
- | TRBJ2-5 | 11 | - | TRBV28 | TGTGCCAGCAGTTTGGAAGAGACCCAGTACTTC | CASSLEETQYF
- | TRBJ2-7 | 12 | TRBD2 | TRBV7-9 | TGTGCCAGCGGACTAGCGGACTACGAGCAGTACTTC | CASGLADYEQYF
- | TRBJ2-7 | 21 | TRBD2 | TRBV18 | TGTGCCAGCTCACCACTACCCAGGACAGCCGCTAGCGGGCAAAGCTCCTACGAGCAGTACTTC | CASSPLPRTAASGQSSYEQYF
- | TRBJ2-1 | 17 | - | TRBV28 | TGTGCCAGTACACTAAAGATCTGGGGGTCAGGTAGGAATGAGCAGTTCTTC | CASTLKIWGSGRNEQFF
- | TRBJ2-1 | 14 | TRBD2 | TRBV25-1 | TGTGCCAGCAAGGGACTAGCGGGACACAATGAGCAGTTCTTC | CASKGLAGHNEQFF
once | TRBJ1-3 | 15 | - | TRBV5-1 | TGCGCCAGCAGCTTGGAGGTAGGGACTGGAAACACCATATATTTT | CASSLEVGTGNTIYF
- | TRBJ2-3 | 15 | TRBD1 | TRBV11-1 | TGTGCCAGCAGCCGGACAGGATCTAGCACAGATACGCAGTATTTT | CASSRTGSSTDTQYF
- | TRBJ2-7 | 17 | TRBD1 | TRBV25-1 | TGTGCCAGCAGTGGACAGGGGGCTGCCCCTGGTATCTACGAGCAGTACTTC | CASSGQGAAPGIYEQYF
- | TRBJ1-5 | 15 | - | TRBV19 | TGTGCCAGTAGTGCCGGGACGTTGAGCAATCAGCCCCAGCATTTT | CASSAGTLSNQPQHF
- | TRBJ2-5 | 16 | TRBD2 | TRBV18 | TGTGCCAGCTCACCAGGGACTAGCGGGAGGACGGAGACCCAGTACTTC | CASSPGTSGRTETQYF
- | TRBJ1-6 | 15 | - | TRBV5-1 | TGCGCCAGCAGCCCCCAGGACAGATCTAATTCACCCCTCCACTTT | CASSPQDRSNSPLHF
- | TRBJ2-2 | 14 | - | TRBV5-1 | TGCGCCAGCACCCATGGAGGGGGCAACGGGGAGCTGTTTTTT | CASTHGGGNGELFF
- | TRBJ2-5 | 16 | TRBD2 | TRBV7-6 | TGTGCCAGCAGCTCCCCGGGACTAGCGGGAGAGGAGACCCAGTACTTC | CASSSPGLAGEETQYF
- | TRBJ1-3 | 16 | - | TRBV19 | TGTGCCAGTAGTATCAGAGAGGGACTCTCTGGAAACACCATATATTTT | CASSIREGLSGNTIYF
few | TRBJ2-7 | 15 | - | TRBV10-2 | TGCGCCAGCAGTGAGCCCGGGAGGGACAGGGACGAGCAGTACTTC | CASSEPGRDRDEQYF
- | TRBJ1-2 | 13 | - | TRBV9 | TGTGCCAGCAGCGTCAGCGCTAGCTCTGGCTACACCTTC | CASSVSASSGYTF
- | TRBJ1-5 | 13 | TRBD1 | TRBV10-3 | TGTGCCATCAGTGAGGGGACAGGTCAGCCCCAGCATTTT | CAISEGTGQPQHF
- | TRBJ1-1 | 16 | - | TRBV7-9 | TGTGCCAGCAGCCAGCTCCTCCAACAGGGAAACACTGAAGCTTTCTTT | CASSQLLQQGNTEAFF
- | TRBJ1-3 | 13 | - | TRBV27 | TGTGCCAGCAGTTTGTTAGGCGCTACCACCATATATTTT | CASSLLGATTIYF
- | TRBJ2-1 | 14 | TRBD2 | TRBV7-2 | TGTGCCAGCAGCTTGGACGGGAGGAACAATGAGCAGTTCTTC | CASSLDGRNNEQFF
- | TRBJ2-7 | 15 | - | TRBV11-1 | TGTGCCAGCAGCTCCGGGACACACAGCTCCTACGAGCAGTACTTC | CASSSGTHSSYEQYF
- | TRBJ2-1 | 15 | TRBD2 | TRBV6-5 | TGTGCCAGCAGGCAGGGACTAGCGGGTTTTGATGAGCAGTTCTTC | CASRQGLAGFDEQFF
- | TRBJ2-3 | 13 | TRBD2 | TRBV5-1 | TGCGCCAGCAGCTTGGGGGCTAGCGGTACGCAGTATTTT | CASSLGASGTQYF
- | TRBJ2-1 | 19 | TRBD2 | TRBV12-5 | TGTGCTAGTGGTTTGGTAACGCTAGCGGTACCCACCTCCTACAATGAGCAGTTCTTC | CASGLVTLAVPTSYNEQFF
- | TRBJ2-7 | 15 | - | TRBV7-9 | TGTGCCAGCAGAACCACCGGGACGAATTCCTACGAGCAGTACTTC | CASRTTGTNSYEQYF
- | TRBJ2-2 | 16 | TRBD2 | TRBV19 | TGTGCCAGTAGACGACTAGCGGGAGGGAACACCGGGGAGCTGTTTTTT | CASRRLAGGNTGELFF
- | TRBJ2-7 | 16 | - | TRBV7-8 | TGTGCCAGCAGCTTACTCGGTTTAGGGGAAACCTACGAGCAGTACTTC | CASSLLGLGETYEQYF
- | TRBJ2-3 | 15 | - | TRBV14 | TGTGCCAGCAGCCTTTGGACGGACCTCACAGATACGCAGTATTTT | CASSLWTDLTDTQYF
- | TRBJ2-5 | 14 | - | TRBV6-6 | TGTGCCAGCAGTTTCAGGGGTTCACAAGAGACCCAGTACTTC | CASSFRGSQETQYF
- | TRBJ2-3 | 15 | TRBD1 | TRBV15 | TGTGCCACCAGACGGGACAGGGGGCAGTCAGATACGCAGTATTTT | CATRRDRGQSDTQYF
- | TRBJ1-6 | 15 | TRBD1 | TRBV10-3 | TGTGCCACACGGCCGGGACAGGGGGTTAATTCACCCCTCCACTTT | CATRPGQGVNSPLHF
- | TRBJ2-2 | 17 | TRBD2 | TRBV7-2 | TGTGCCAGCAGCTTAGAAGTGACTAGCGGGAGGAGGGGGGAGCTGTTTTTT | CASSLEVTSGRRGELFF
- | TRBJ2-3 | 16 | - | TRBV18 | TGTGCCAGCTCACCGGTATACGGAGCCCTTACAGATACGCAGTATTTT | CASSPVYGALTDTQYF
- | TRBJ1-1 | 14 | - | TRBV7-9 | TGTGCCAGCAGCTTAATAAACCAGGGGAGCCTAGCTTTCTTT | CASSLINQGSLAFF
few | TRBJ1-2 | 12 | - | TRBV9 | TGTGCCAGCAGCCCAGGGGTGTATGGCTACACCTTC | CASSPGVYGYTF
- | TRBJ1-4 | 15 | TRBD1 | TRBV28 | TGTGCCAGCAGTTCCTACAGGGGAAAGAATGAAAAACTGTTTTTT | CASSSYRGKNEKLFF
- | TRBJ1-2 | 12 | - | TRBV11-2 | TGTGCCAGCAGCTCAGAGAACTATGGCTACACCTTC | CASSSENYGYTF
- | TRBJ2-1 | 16 | TRBD2 | TRBV5-1 | TGCGCCAGCATCTGGGGACTAGCGGGAGGTGTAGGTGAGCAGTTCTTC | CASIWGLAGGVGEQFF
- | TRBJ2-3 | 18 | TRBD1 | TRBV7-9 | TGTGCCAGCAGCTTTTTAAGGGGGCAAAGCGAGAGCACAGATACGCAGTATTTT | CASSFLRGQSESTDTQYF
- | TRBJ2-7 | 15 | - | TRBV14 | TGTGCCAGCAGCCAAGCGGGGTCAGGGAGCTACGAGCAGTACTTC | CASSQAGSGSYEQYF
- | TRBJ2-1 | 16 | - | TRBV28 | TGTGCCAGCACGCTCCCGGGACTCTCCTCCTACAATGAGCAGTTCTTC | CASTLPGLSSYNEQFF
- | TRBJ2-1 | 19 | TRBD2 | TRBV9 | TGTGCCAGCAGCCCCCGCGGCACTAGCGGGATGAGCTCCTACAATGAGCAGTTCTTC | CASSPRGTSGMSSYNEQFF
- | TRBJ1-5 | 16 | - | TRBV6-1 | TGTGCCAGCAGTGAGTATGGGGCGGGGGGCAATCAGCCCCAGCATTTT | CASSEYGAGGNQPQHF
- | TRBJ1-5 | 13 | - | TRBV7-2 | TGTGCCAGCAGCCCACTATACAATCAGCCCCAGCATTTT | CASSPLYNQPQHF
- | TRBJ2-5 | 15 | - | TRBV6-1 | TGTGCCAGCAGGACGACAGGAGGGCGTCTCGAGACCCAGTACTTC | CASRTTGGRLETQYF
- | TRBJ1-2 | 12 | - | TRBV6-4 | TGTGCCAGCAGTGACCGAGGGGCCGGCTACACCTTC | CASSDRGAGYTF
- | TRBJ2-3 | 15 | - | TRBV18 | TGTGCCAGCTCACCAGTCACAGGGATCACAGATACGCAGTATTTT | CASSPVTGITDTQYF
- | TRBJ2-1 | 15 | TRBD1 | TRBV5-1 | TGCGCCAGCAGCTTGGGCGGGACAGGCAACAATGAGCAGTTCTTC | CASSLGGTGNNEQFF
- | TRBJ2-2 | 15 | - | TRBV30 | TGTGCCTGGACTCCTTTCCGACTAAAACACCGGGGAGCTGTTTTT | CAWTPFRLKHRGAVF
- | TRBJ1-4 | 16 | TRBD1 | TRBV5-4 | TGTGCCAGCAGCTTGGACAGGGGACGCTCTAATGAAAAACTGTTTTTT | CASSLDRGRSNEKLFF
- | TRBJ2-7 | 14 | - | TRBV7-2 | TGTGCCAGCAGCCTTAGACAGTTCTCCTACGAGCAGTACTTC | CASSLRQFSYEQYF